This T cell receptor (beta chain) was retrieved from a study of T-cell memory formation after mild COVID-19. Study outcomes and limitations: Clones shrinking from day 15 to 85 showed even CD4/CD8 mixes; later expanders tilted CD4+.

The length of the CDR3 is 15 residues. Germline CDR1 and CDR2: SEHNR and FQNEAQ (reference sequence). Trimming cost V 3 bases and J 7 bases; bases outside gene matches: 9. Constant-segment primers served in 5'RACE that generated TCR alpha and TCR beta cDNA libraries bearing sample barcodes and UMIs. MiXCR was run by TCRdb on the 5' RACE reads, yielding one entry per CDR3 protein. The sample includes around 140,000 distinct CDR3 sequences, about 5.5% of them seen just once. This clonotype was seen many times. Its antigen is currently unknown. The chain joins TRBV7-9 to TRBJ1-2; TRBD1 aligns across 9 bases. The clonotype originates from an adult woman who had mild COVID-19 (a few samples of this study predate the infection). Cell type and time point are not known. Sequencing was done on a sample of PBMCs or a T cell subset sorted from them (not recorded which). The CDR3 coding sequence is TGTGCCAGCAGCTTGGGACAGGGAGCCTTACTTGGCTACACCTTC. Its translation is CASSLGQGALLGYTF.